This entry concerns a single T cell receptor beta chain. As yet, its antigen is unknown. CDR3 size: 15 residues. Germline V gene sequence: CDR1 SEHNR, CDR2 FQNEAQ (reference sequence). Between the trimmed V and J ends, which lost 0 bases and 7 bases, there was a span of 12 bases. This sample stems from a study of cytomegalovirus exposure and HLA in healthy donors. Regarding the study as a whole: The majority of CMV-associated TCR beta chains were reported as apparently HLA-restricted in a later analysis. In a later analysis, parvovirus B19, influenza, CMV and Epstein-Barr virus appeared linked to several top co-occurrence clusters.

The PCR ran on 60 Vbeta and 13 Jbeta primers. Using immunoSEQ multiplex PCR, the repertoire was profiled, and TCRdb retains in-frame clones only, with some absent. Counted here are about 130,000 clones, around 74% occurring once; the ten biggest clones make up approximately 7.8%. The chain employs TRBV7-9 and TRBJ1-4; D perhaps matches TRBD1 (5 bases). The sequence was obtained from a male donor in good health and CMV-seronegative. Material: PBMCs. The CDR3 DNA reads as TGTGCCAGCAGCTTAGCTGGGGGGTTGAGTGAAAAACTGTTTTTT. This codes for CASSLAGGLSEKLFF.